There are many counts of the clone carrying this TCR beta chain. As yet, its antigen is unknown. Time point specified: pre-sensitization, week 0. Regarding treatment: therapeutic diphenylcyclopropenone sensitization with weekly scalp DPC. Blood draws came first, before each patch test. Participating donors were patients with alopecia, aged 18 to 70 years, considered appropriate candidates for DPC. This sample was taken from a study of human T cells and chemical hapten exposure. Broader study findings: Because they had alopecia, donors may respond immunologically unlike healthy people.

The V and J ends lost 4 bases and 6 bases, in that order; junction bases with no gene match: 6. The CDR3 runs to 14 residues. Germline CDR1 is SGHRS and CDR2 is YFSETQ. TCRdb redid the calling of the RACE reads with MiXCR, one entry per CDR3 protein. The sample contains about 380,000 distinct CDR3 sequences, roughly 4.6% of which appear only once. This TCR derives from a woman between 50 and 59 years old with alopecia areata. Some clones in this sample may be carry-over from other donors' samples. The V gene is TRBV5-1, the J gene TRBJ2-7; 11 bases match TRBD2. Sequencing used whole blood, obtained in connection with sensitization to the hapten diphenylcyclopropenone (DPC). The CDR3 here is CASSVSGGAAEQYF. DNA for the CDR3: TGCGCCAGCAGCGTTAGCGGGGGGGCTGCCGAGCAGTACTTC.